The clone carrying this T cell receptor (beta chain) was detected only a few times. The time point denotes: pre-sensitization, week 0. The sample's treatment: therapeutic diphenylcyclopropenone sensitization with weekly scalp DPC. These data originate in a study of human T cells and chemical hapten exposure. Study overall: Researchers reported sensitizing a roughly 2 cm by roughly 2 cm upper inner arm skin site with 2% DPC. Upper-back patch tests with 0.01% DPC were read at 6 days.

Unique molecular identifiers were attached to individual cDNA molecules within the library. TCRdb ran MiXCR on the RACE reads and lists one entry per CDR3 protein. Of about 120,000 distinct CDR3 sequences in the sample, around an eighth were seen once. The sample in question was whole blood, obtained in connection with sensitization to the hapten diphenylcyclopropenone (DPC). The TCR comes from a woman between 18 and 30 years old with alopecia areata. Some clones in this sample may be carry-over from other donors' samples.

The CDR3, as DNA: TGTGCCATCAGGCCGGGACAGGGCAACTACGAGCAGTACTTC. Protein sequence: CAIRPGQGNYEQYF. The V and J genes are TRBV10-3 and TRBJ2-7; TRBD1 matches 9 bases. The CDR3 runs to 14 residues. Germline values: CDR1 ENHRY, CDR2 SYGVKD. The junction had 6 bases not matched to a gene; V was cut back by 6 bases and J by 3 bases.